The 14 T cell receptor beta chains in this list originate from one sample, sequenced in a study of blood T cell repertoires in COVID-19. Profiled with immunoSEQ multiplex PCR; TCRdb holds only in-frame clones, not every one. Of 150,000 to 200,000 clones listed, about 87% are singletons. Sample: peripheral blood. The receptor source for this set is a man between 60 and 75 years old with acute or convalescent COVID-19.

The gene calls are TRBV5-5 and TRBJ1-2, with D maybe TRBD1 (5 bases). Trimming stripped 0 bases from V and 6 bases from J, with 12 bases between. CDR1 SGHKS and CDR2 YYEKEE come from the germline V gene (reference sequence). This CDR3 region has 14 residues. In DNA form, the CDR3 reads TGTGCCAGCAGCTTGGTAGCCAGGGTGGATGGCTACACCTTC. Translation gives CASSLVARVDGYTF.

The table lists this clone with a count of one. The chain couples TRBV6-1 to TRBJ2-7; 13 bases map to TRBD2. With V trimmed by 4 bases and J by 2 bases, 8 bases remained unmatched. The CDR3 runs 17 residues. Germline V lookup: CDR1 MNHNS, CDR2 SASEGT. The CDR3 loop is CASSALPGTSGTYEQYV. In DNA, the CDR3 is TGTGCCAGCAGTGCCCTACCTGGGACTAGCGGGACCTACGAGCAGTACGTC.

This chain links TRBV30 with TRBJ2-1, with 7 bases identical to TRBD1. Germline V gene sequence: CDR1 GTSNPN, CDR2 SVGIG (reference sequence). Trimming took 4 bases from V and 6 from J; bases not matched to a gene: 3. This CDR3 is 12 amino acids long. CDR3 amino acids: CAWTGGSNEQFF. DNA for the CDR3: TGTGCCTGGACAGGGGGAAGCAATGAGCAGTTCTTC.

For the CDR3, the DNA is TGTGCCAGCAGCCGAGGAGCGGGGGAATCCTACGAGCAGTACGTC. Protein sequence: CASSRGAGESYEQYV. V usage is TRBV4-2 and J usage is TRBJ2-7, with TRBD2 matching 8 bases. Germline loops: CDR1 LGHNA, CDR2 YNFKEQ. This CDR3 comprises 15 residues. With V trimmed by 4 bases and J by 1 base, 6 bases remained unmatched.

This chain uses TRBV19 with TRBJ2-6; 9 nucleotides match TRBD1. With 3 bases clipped from V and 5 bases from J, the junction kept 8 bases outside the gene matches. The germline V gene has CDR1 LNHDA and CDR2 SQIVND (reference sequence). The CDR3 covers 17 residues. The CDR3, as DNA: TGTGCCAGTAGTATCCGTACAGGGGGCAGCAGGGCCAACGTCCTGACTTTC. Amino acid sequence: CASSIRTGGSRANVLTF.

V gene TRBV2 combines with J gene TRBJ1-4; TRBD1 aligns across 9 bases. Germline CDR1 and CDR2: SNHLY and FYNNEI. CDR3 length equals 16 residues. V trimming: 8 bases; J trimming: 0 bases; junction bases outside the gene matches: 7. The chain's CDR3 is CASGRGQGSTNEKLFF. DNA of the CDR3: TGTGCCAGCGGGCGGGGACAGGGATCAACTAATGAAAAACTGTTTTTT.

CDR3 sequence reads: CASSPRPAGTEGNGYTF. CDR3 sequence (DNA): TGTGCCAGTAGTCCCCGTCCGGCTGGGACGGAGGGAAATGGCTACACCTTC. V and J are TRBV19 and TRBJ1-2; tentatively, D is TRBD1 (5 bases). CDR3 size: 17 residues. V shed 5 bases and J shed 6 bases, with 25 bases lying between them. The germline gives CDR1 LNHDA, CDR2 SQIVND (reference sequence).

The gene calls are TRBV29-1 and TRBJ2-1; 9 bases are a match to TRBD1. J lost 4 bases, V lost 5 bases, and 3 bases had no gene match. Germline loops: CDR1 SQVTM, CDR2 ANQGSEA. This CDR3 comprises 13 residues. The CDR3 sequence is CSVSTGGYNEQFF. The CDR3 coding sequence is TGCAGCGTTTCGACAGGGGGGTACAATGAGCAGTTCTTC.

In DNA, the CDR3 is TGTGCCAGCACGTCTGGAAACACCATATATTTT. This codes for CASTSGNTIYF. The J gene is TRBJ1-3, the V gene TRBV12-3 or TRBV12-4; D uncertain. The V end was cut by 7 bases, the J end by 1 base, with 2 bases between. The CDR3 length is 11 residues.

The V call is TRBV6-6, the J call TRBJ1-2; unclear D gene. Per the germline V gene, CDR1 is MNHNY and CDR2 is SVGAGI (reference sequence). Deletions cut 6 bases from V and 8 bases from J, with 10 bases between. CDR3 length equals 11 residues. CDR3 bases: TGTGCCAGCAGCCCAAGTCTAGGCTACACCTTC. Protein: CASSPSLGYTF.

A few counts support this clone. This sequence joins TRBV5-1 and TRBJ2-5; 7 nucleotides line up with TRBD1. Germline V CDR1 and CDR2: SGHRS, YFSETQ. The CDR3 sequence is 15 residues long. V dropped 1 base and J dropped 4; count of bases not matched to a gene: 7. This chain's CDR3 is CASSLSGGVVETQYF. CDR3 coding DNA: TGCGCCAGCAGCTTGTCAGGGGGAGTCGTAGAGACCCAGTACTTC.

This chain uses TRBV9 with TRBJ1-1; 8 nucleotides match TRBD1. The CDR3 has 13 amino acids. CDR1 is SGDLS, CDR2 YYNGEE, per germline. With V trimmed by 4 bases and J by 10 bases, 9 bases remained unmatched. Here the CDR3 reads CASSPGTGLPAFF. For the CDR3, the DNA is TGTGCCAGCAGCCCCGGGACAGGTTTACCAGCTTTCTTT.

This chain links TRBV2 with TRBJ2-5; D call uncertain. CDR3 size: 15 residues. In germline, CDR1 is SNHLY, CDR2 FYNNEI. Trimming cost V 4 bases and J 5 bases, with 17 bases left between them. CDR3 DNA sequence: TGTGCCAGCAGTGTTACTATCACCGGCAGCGAGACCCAGTACTTC. Its translation is CASSVTITGSETQYF.

The chain couples TRBV4-2 to TRBJ1-5, with a weak D call TRBD1 (6 bases). Looked up from germline, CDR1 is LGHNA and CDR2 is YNFKEQ. The V gene lost 0 bases and the J gene lost 9 bases, with 12 bases spanning the gap. The length of the CDR3 is 14 residues. CDR3: CASSQDGGLGPQHF. CDR3 DNA: TGTGCCAGCAGCCAAGATGGGGGCCTTGGGCCCCAGCATTTT.